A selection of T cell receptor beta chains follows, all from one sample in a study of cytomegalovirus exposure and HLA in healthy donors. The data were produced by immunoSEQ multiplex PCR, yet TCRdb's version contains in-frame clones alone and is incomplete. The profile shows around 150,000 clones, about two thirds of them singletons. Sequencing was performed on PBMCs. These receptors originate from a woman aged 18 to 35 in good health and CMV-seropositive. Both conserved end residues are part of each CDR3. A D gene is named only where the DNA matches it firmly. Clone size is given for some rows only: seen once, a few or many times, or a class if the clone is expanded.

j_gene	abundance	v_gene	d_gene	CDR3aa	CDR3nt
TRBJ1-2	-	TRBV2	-	CASQNGQNYGYTF	TGTGCCAGCCAAAATGGACAGAACTATGGCTACACCTTC
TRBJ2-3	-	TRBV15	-	CATSRGRGNTDTQYF	TGTGCCACCAGCAGAGGTCGGGGAAACACAGATACGCAGTATTTT
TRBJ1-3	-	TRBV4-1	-	CASSQWAVGGSGNTIYF	TGCGCCAGCAGCCAATGGGCAGTGGGGGGCTCTGGAAACACCATATATTTT
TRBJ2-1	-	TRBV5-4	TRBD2	CASRTSGDHNEQFF	TGTGCCAGCAGGACTAGCGGGGACCACAATGAGCAGTTCTTC
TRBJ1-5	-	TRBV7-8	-	CASSLDGANNQPQHF	TGTGCCAGCAGCTTAGATGGGGCGAACAATCAGCCCCAGCATTTT
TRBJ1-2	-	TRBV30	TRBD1	CAWSYRGANYGYTF	TGTGCCTGGAGTTACAGGGGAGCTAACTATGGCTACACCTTC
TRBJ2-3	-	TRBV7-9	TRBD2	CASSLGTSPSTDTQYF	TGTGCCAGCAGCTTAGGGACTAGCCCTAGCACAGATACGCAGTATTTT
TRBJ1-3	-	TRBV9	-	CASSVAVQGTLSGNTIYF	TGTGCCAGCAGCGTAGCGGTCCAAGGGACACTCTCTGGAAACACCATATATTTT
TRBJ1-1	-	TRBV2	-	CASSEGQGVGSPEAFF	TGTGCCAGCAGTGAGGGACAAGGGGTGGGGAGTCCTGAAGCTTTCTTT
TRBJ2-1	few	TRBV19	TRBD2	CASSTLAGGYNEQFF	TGTGCCAGTAGTACGCTAGCGGGAGGCTACAATGAGCAGTTCTTC
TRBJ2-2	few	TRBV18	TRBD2	CASSPKGLASTGELFF	TGTGCCAGCTCACCTAAGGGACTAGCCTCTACCGGGGAGCTGTTTTTT
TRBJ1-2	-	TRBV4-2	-	CASSPDRRNGYTF	TGTGCCAGCAGCCCCGACAGGAGGAATGGCTACACCTTC
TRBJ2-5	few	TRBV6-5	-	CASSYPEALGETQYF	TGTGCCAGCAGTTACCCCGAGGCCCTGGGAGAGACCCAGTACTTC
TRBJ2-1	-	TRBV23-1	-	CASSQPWTGAYNEQFF	TGCGCCAGCAGTCAACCCTGGACCGGGGCCTACAATGAGCAGTTCTTC
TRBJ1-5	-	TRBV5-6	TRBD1	CASSLDGTGNQPQHF	TGTGCCAGCAGCTTGGACGGGACAGGGAACCAGCCCCAGCATTTT
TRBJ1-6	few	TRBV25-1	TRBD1	CASSAKEGAYSPLHF	TGTGCCAGCAGTGCTAAGGAGGGGGCTTATTCACCCCTCCACTTT
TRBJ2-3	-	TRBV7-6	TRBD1	CASSFGQGGGTDTQYF	TGTGCCAGCAGCTTTGGACAGGGGGGAGGCACAGATACGCAGTATTTT
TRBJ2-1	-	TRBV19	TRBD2	CASRPGLGSWNEQFF	TGTGCCAGTAGACCAGGACTAGGATCGTGGAATGAGCAGTTCTTC
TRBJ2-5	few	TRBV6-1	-	CASSDTRARETQYF	TGTGCCAGCAGTGACACTAGGGCCCGGGAGACCCAGTACTTC
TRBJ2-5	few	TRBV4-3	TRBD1	CASSHIWDSGETQYF	TGCGCCAGCAGCCACATATGGGACAGTGGGGAGACCCAGTACTTC
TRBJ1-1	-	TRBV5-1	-	CASSPATGANTEAFF	TGCGCCAGCAGCCCGGCGACAGGAGCGAACACTGAAGCTTTCTTT
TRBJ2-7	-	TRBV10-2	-	CASSEPGLYEQYF	TGCGCCAGCAGTGAGCCCGGACTCTACGAGCAGTACTTC
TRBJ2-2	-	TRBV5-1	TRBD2	CASSWGLAGGSNTGELFF	TGCGCCAGCAGCTGGGGACTAGCGGGGGGTTCGAACACCGGGGAGCTGTTTTTT
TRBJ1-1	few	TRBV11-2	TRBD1	CASSLATGGMNTEAFF	TGTGCCAGCAGCTTAGCGACAGGGGGCATGAACACTGAAGCTTTCTTT
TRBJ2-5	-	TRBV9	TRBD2	CASSVGVSGVQTQYF	TGTGCCAGCAGCGTAGGTGTTAGCGGGGTGCAGACCCAGTACTTC
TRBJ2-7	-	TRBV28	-	CASGLSGYEQYF	TGTGCCAGCGGATTGAGCGGCTACGAGCAGTACTTC